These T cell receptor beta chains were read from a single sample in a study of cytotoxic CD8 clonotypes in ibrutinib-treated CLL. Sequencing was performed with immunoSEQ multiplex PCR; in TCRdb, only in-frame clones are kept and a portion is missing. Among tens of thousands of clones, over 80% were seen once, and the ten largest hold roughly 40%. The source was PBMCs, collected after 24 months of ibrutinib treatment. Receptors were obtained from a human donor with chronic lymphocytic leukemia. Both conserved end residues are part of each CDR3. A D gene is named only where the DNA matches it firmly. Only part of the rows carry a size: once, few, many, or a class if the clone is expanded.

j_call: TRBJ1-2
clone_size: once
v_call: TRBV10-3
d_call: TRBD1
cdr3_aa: CAISEFPSGGNGYTF
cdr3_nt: TGTGCCATCAGTGAGTTTCCCTCAGGGGGCAATGGCTACACCTTC

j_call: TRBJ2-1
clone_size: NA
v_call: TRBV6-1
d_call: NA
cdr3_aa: CASSDRMTPHTYNEQFF
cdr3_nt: TGTGCCAGCAGTGACCGAATGACCCCACACACTTACAATGAGCAGTTCTTC

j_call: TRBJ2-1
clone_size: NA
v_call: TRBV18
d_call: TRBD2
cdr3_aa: CASSPPSGGEQFF
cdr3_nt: TGTGCCAGCTCACCACCCTCGGGGGGTGAGCAGTTCTTC

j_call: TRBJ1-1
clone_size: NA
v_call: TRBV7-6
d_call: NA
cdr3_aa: CASSLDRIKMNTEAFF
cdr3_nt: TGTGCCAGCAGCTTAGACCGGATTAAGATGAACACTGAAGCTTTCTTT

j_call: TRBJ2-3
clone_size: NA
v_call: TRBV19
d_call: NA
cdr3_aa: CASSPRGGGFYTDTQYF
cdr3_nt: TGTGCCAGTAGTCCTCGGGGAGGGGGTTTTTACACAGATACGCAGTATTTT

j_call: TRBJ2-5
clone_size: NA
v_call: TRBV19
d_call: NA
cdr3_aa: CASSISTGGETQYF
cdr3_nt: TGTGCCAGTAGTATCTCGACAGGAGGAGAGACCCAGTACTTC

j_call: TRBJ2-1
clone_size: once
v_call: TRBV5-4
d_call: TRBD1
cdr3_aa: CASSLAPGQSYNEQFF
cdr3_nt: TGTGCCAGCAGCTTGGCACCGGGACAGAGCTACAATGAGCAGTTCTTC

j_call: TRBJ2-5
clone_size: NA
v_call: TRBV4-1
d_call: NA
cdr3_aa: CASSQGDLTRETQYF
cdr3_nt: TGCGCCAGCAGCCAGGGGGACTTAACACGGGAGACCCAGTACTTC

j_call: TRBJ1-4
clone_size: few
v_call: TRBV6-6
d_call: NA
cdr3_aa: CASSRTGATNEKLFF
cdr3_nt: TGTGCCAGCAGTCGAACAGGAGCAACTAATGAAAAACTGTTTTTT

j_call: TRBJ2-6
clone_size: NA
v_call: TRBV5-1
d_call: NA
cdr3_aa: CASSPGPVSSGANVLTF
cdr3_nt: TGCGCCAGCAGCCCGGGGCCTGTGAGCTCTGGGGCCAACGTCCTGACTTTC

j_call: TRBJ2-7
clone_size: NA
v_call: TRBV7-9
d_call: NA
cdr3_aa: CASSPAPATHYEQYF
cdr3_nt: TGTGCCAGCAGCCCTGCCCCGGCCACACACTACGAGCAGTACTTC

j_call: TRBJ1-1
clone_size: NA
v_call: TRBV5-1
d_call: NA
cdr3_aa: CASTPGRGQRNEAFF
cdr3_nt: TGCGCCAGCACCCCAGGGCGGGGGCAGAGAAATGAAGCTTTCTTT

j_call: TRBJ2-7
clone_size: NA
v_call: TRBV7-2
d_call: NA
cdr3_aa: CASSPTHLVVAATEGQYF
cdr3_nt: TGTGCCAGCAGCCCAACCCACTTGGTAGTAGCGGCGACTGAGGGGCAGTACTTC

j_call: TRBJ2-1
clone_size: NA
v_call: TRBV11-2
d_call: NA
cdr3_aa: CASSGVAGNEQFF
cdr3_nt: TGTGCCAGCAGCGGGGTAGCCGGCAATGAGCAGTTCTTC

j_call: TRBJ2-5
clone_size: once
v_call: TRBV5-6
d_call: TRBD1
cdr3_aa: CASSARDRVIQTQYF
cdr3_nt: TGTGCCAGCAGCGCCCGGGACAGGGTAATACAGACCCAGTACTTC

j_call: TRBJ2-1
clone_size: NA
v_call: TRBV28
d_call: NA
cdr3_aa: CASSAPLGQFF
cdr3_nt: TGTGCCAGCAGTGCCCCACTCGGGCAGTTCTTC

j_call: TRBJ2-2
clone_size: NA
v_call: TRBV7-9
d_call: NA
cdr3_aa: CASSLSGELFF
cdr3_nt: TGTGCCAGCAGCTTGTCCGGGGAGCTGTTTTTT

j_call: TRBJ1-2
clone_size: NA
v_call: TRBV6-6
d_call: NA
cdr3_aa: CASSYIGTSNYGYTF
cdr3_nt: TGTGCCAGCAGTTATATCGGGACATCCAACTATGGCTACACCTTC

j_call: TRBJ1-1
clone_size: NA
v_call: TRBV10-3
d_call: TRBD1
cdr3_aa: CAISGTGEYFYTEAFF
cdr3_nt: TGTGCCATCAGTGGGACAGGGGAATACTTTTACACTGAAGCTTTCTTT

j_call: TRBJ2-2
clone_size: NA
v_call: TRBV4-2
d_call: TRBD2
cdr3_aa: CASSLGLAGGTGELFF
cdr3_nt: TGTGCCAGCAGCCTCGGACTAGCGGGAGGTACCGGGGAGCTGTTTTTT

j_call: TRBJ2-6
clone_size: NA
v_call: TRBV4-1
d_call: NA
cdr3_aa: CASSLPQGDSGANVLTF
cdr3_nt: TGCGCCAGCAGCCTACCACAGGGAGACTCTGGGGCCAACGTCCTGACTTTC

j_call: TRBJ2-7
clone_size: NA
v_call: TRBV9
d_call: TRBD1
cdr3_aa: CASSVGGGGQDLREQYF
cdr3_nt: TGTGCCAGCAGCGTAGGAGGTGGGGGACAGGACTTGAGGGAGCAGTACTTC

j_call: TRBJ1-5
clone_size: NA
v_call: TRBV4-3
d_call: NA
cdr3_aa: CASSQVYRGQHNQPQHF
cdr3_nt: TGCGCCAGCAGCCAAGTCTATAGAGGGCAGCACAATCAGCCCCAGCATTTT

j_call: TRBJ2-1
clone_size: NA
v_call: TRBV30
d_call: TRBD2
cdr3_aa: CAWSDSRGLAGGRNNEQFF
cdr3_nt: TGTGCCTGGAGCGACAGTCGAGGACTAGCGGGAGGTAGGAACAATGAGCAGTTCTTC

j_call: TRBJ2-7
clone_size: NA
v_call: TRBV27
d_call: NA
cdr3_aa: CASSPLGFRGEQYF
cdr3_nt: TGTGCCAGCAGTCCTCTTGGATTCCGGGGCGAGCAGTACTTC

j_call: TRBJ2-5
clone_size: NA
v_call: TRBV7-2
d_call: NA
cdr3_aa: CASSRVYGGQETQYF
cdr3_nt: TGTGCCAGCAGCCGCGTTTACGGGGGCCAAGAGACCCAGTACTTC

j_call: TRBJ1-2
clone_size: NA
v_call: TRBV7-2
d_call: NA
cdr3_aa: CASSLISKSYGYTF
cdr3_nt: TGTGCCAGCAGCTTAATCAGTAAATCGTATGGCTACACCTTC

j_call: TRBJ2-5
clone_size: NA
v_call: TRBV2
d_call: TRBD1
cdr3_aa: CASLRQGAVETQYF
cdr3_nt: TGTGCCAGCCTACGACAGGGGGCAGTGGAGACCCAGTACTTC

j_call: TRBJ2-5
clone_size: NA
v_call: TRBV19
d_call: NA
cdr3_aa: CASSPFSGGGRGETQYF
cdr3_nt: TGTGCCAGTAGTCCCTTCAGCGGTGGAGGGCGCGGAGAGACCCAGTACTTC

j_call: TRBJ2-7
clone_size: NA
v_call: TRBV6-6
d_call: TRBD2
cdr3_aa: CASSYAGEPYEQYF
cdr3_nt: TGTGCCAGCAGTTACGCGGGGGAACCCTACGAGCAGTACTTC

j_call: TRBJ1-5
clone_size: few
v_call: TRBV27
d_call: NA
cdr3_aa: CASSSSGNQPQHF
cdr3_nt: TGTGCCAGCAGTTCATCGGGAAATCAGCCCCAGCATTTT

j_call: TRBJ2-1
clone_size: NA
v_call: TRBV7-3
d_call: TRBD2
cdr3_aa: CASSKAGGPGEQFF
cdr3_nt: TGTGCCAGCAGCAAAGCGGGAGGGCCAGGGGAGCAGTTCTTC

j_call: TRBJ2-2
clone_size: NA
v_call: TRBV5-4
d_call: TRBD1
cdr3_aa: CASSSRTGTGELFF
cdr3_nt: TGTGCCAGCAGCTCCAGGACAGGCACCGGGGAGCTGTTTTTT

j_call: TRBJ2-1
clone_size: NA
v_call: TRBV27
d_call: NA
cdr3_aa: CASSFISGGQEGEQFF
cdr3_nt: TGTGCCAGCAGTTTTATTTCGGGCGGTCAGGAGGGTGAGCAGTTCTTC

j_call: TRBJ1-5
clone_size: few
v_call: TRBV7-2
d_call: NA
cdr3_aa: CASSLASGRLGNQPQHF
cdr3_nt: TGTGCCAGCAGCTTAGCGTCGGGAAGGCTCGGCAATCAGCCCCAGCATTTT

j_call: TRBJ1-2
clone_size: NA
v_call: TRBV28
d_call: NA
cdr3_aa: CASSGGSNYGYTF
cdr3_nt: TGTGCCAGCAGTGGGGGGAGTAACTATGGCTACACCTTC

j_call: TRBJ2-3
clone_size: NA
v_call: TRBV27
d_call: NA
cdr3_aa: CASSLLSTDTQYF
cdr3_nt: TGTGCCAGCAGTCTTCTTAGCACAGATACGCAGTATTTT

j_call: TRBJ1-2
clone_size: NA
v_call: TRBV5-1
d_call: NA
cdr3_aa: CASNPGPTLLNYGYTF
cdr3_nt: TGCGCCAGCAACCCGGGCCCAACACTTCTTAACTATGGCTACACCTTC

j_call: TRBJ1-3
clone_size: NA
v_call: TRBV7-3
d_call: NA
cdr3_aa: CASSLARAALGDTIYF
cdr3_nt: TGTGCCAGCAGCTTAGCGCGGGCAGCCCTGGGTGACACCATATATTTT

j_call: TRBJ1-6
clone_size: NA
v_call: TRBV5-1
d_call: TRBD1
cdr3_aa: CASSSGTGEESLHF
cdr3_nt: TGCGCCAGCAGCTCCGGGACAGGGGAAGAATCCCTCCACTTT

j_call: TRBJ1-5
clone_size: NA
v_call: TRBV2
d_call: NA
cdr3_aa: CASSDGQQLNQPQHF
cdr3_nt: TGTGCCAGCAGTGATGGACAGCAGCTGAATCAGCCCCAGCATTTT